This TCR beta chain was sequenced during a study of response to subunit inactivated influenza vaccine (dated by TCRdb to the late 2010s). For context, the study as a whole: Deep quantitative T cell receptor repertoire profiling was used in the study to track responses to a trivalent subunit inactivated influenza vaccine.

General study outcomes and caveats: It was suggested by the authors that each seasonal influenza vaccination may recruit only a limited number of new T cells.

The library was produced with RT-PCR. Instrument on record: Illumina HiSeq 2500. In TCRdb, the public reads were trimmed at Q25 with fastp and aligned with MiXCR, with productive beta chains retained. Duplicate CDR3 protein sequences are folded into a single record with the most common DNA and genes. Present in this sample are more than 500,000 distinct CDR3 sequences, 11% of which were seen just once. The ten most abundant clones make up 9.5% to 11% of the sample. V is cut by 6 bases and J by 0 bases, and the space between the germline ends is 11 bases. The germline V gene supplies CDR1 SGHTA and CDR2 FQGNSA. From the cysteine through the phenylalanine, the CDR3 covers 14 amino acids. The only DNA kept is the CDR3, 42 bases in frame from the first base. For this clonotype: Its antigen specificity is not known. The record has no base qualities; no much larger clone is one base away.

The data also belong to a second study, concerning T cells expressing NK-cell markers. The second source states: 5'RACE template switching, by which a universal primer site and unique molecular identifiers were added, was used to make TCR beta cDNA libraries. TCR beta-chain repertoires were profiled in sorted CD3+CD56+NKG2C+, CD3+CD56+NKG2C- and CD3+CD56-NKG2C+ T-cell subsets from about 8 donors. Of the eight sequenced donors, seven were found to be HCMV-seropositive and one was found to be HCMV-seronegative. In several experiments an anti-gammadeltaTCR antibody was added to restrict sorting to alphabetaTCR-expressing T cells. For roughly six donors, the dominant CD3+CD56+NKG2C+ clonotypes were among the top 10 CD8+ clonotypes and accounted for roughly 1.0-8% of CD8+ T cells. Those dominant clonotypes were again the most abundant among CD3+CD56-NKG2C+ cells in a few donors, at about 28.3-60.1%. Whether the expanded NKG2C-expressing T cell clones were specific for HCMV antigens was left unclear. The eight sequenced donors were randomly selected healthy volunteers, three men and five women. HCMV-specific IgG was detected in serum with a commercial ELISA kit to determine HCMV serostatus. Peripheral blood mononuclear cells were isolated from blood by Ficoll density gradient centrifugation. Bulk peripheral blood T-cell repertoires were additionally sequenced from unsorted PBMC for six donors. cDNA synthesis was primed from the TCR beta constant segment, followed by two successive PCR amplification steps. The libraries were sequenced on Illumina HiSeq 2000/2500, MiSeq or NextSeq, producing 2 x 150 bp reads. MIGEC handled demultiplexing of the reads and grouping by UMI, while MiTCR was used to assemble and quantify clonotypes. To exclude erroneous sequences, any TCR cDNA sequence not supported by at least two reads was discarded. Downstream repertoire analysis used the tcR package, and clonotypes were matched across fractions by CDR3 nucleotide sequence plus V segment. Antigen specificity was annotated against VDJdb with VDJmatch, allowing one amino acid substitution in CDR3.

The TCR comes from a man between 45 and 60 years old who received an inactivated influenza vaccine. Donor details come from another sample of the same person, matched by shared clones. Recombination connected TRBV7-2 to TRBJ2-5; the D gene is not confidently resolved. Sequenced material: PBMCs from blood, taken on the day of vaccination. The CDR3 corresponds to CASSTGPNQETQYF. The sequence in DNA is TGTGCCAGCAGTACGGGCCCAAACCAAGAGACCCAGTACTTC.